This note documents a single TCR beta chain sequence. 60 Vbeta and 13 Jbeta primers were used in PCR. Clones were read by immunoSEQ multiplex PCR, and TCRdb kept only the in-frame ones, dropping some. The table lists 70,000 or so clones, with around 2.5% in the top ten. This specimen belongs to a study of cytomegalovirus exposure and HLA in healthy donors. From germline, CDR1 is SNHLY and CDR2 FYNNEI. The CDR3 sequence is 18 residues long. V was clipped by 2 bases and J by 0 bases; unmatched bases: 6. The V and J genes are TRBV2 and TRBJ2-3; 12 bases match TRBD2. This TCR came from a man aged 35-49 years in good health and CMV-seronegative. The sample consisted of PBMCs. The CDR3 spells CASSERLAGGASTDTQYF. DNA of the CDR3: TGTGCCAGCAGTGAACGCCTAGCGGGGGGGGCTAGCACAGATACGCAGTATTTT.